This T cell receptor beta chain is drawn from a study of T cell responses to AZD1222 COVID-19 vaccine. Sequencing was performed with immunoSEQ multiplex PCR; in TCRdb, only in-frame clones are kept and a portion is missing. This sample yields 150,000 to 200,000 clones, of which about nine tenths are seen a single time; approximately 6.3% belongs to the top ten. Specimen: peripheral blood, collected 28 days after the second AZD1222 dose. The receptor comes from an adult who received the AZD1222 COVID-19 vaccine.

The CDR3 sequence is CASSPRRERGTF. The CDR3 DNA reads as TGTGCCAGCAGTCCCCGCAGGGAACGTGGCACCTTC. The chain uses TRBV6-2 or TRBV6-3 and TRBJ1-2; D may be TRBD1 (5 bases). The germline gives CDR1 MNHEY, CDR2 SVGEGT. Trimming stripped 5 bases from V and 13 bases from J, with 17 bases between. The CDR3 extends over 12 amino acids.